Listed here are 4 T cell receptor beta chains from one sample, sequenced in a study of memory CD4+ T cells and cytomegalovirus serostatus. TCRdb's copy holds only in-frame clones and misses some; the assay was immunoSEQ multiplex PCR. The sample holds around 25,000 clones, 76% seen once. The sort gate was single viable CD3+CD4+CD8-CD45RO+ cells for memory CD4+ T cells. The source material was memory CD4+ T cells from blood. These receptors all come from an adult in good health and CMV-seronegative.

The chain couples TRBV15 to TRBJ2-1, with 8 bases that match TRBD2. The J segment lost 6 bases and the V segment lost 0 bases, leaving 7 bases of the junction unmatched. This CDR3 is 16 amino acids long. Germline V gene lookup returns CDR1 LNHNV and CDR2 YYDKDF (reference sequence). The CDR3 spells CATSRDPGLAGNEQFF. CDR3 nucleotides: TGTGCCACCAGCAGAGATCCCGGACTAGCAGGCAATGAGCAGTTCTTC.

This clone has just a few counts. The chain couples TRBV29-1 to TRBJ1-2, with 7 nucleotides matching TRBD1. This CDR3 contains 12 residues. Trimming removed 6 bases from V and 4 bases from J; junction bases left unmatched: 5. Germline V gene data show CDR1 as SQVTM and CDR2 as ANQGSEA. The DNA for the CDR3 is TGCAGCGTCACAGGGGATGTCTATGGCTACACCTTC. Translation gives CSVTGDVYGYTF.

J is TRBJ1-1 and V is TRBV6-4; D is perhaps TRBD1 (6 bases). The germline V and J ends were trimmed by 2 bases and 7 bases, with 11 bases remaining between them. The CDR3 consists of 13 residues. The germline V gene has CDR1 MRHNA and CDR2 SNTAGT. The CDR3 DNA is TGTGCCAGCAGTGACGGGCAGGGGCGTGAAGCTTTCTTT. Amino acids: CASSDGQGREAFF.

V is TRBV2 and J is TRBJ1-4, with a tentative D call TRBD1 (5 bases). The ends were cut back, 5 bases at V and 8 bases at J, with 12 bases in the middle. This CDR3 region has 13 residues. Looked up from germline, CDR1 is SNHLY and CDR2 is FYNNEI. The CDR3, as DNA: TGTGCCAGCAGTCCCCAGGGTCACGAAAAACTGTTTTTT. Translating it yields CASSPQGHEKLFF.